A selection of T cell receptor beta chains follows, all from one sample in a study of neurological immune-mediated disorders. TCRdb redid the calling of the 5' RACE reads with MiXCR, one entry per CDR3 protein. The sample has approximately 130,000 distinct CDR3 sequences, more than 2.5% seen once. Sequenced input: PBMCs. The receptors derive from a woman between 25 and 40 years old with multiple sclerosis. CDR3s leave out the opening cysteine and the closing phenylalanine or tryptophan.

CDR3aa: ASSRTGGATNEKLF
v_gene: TRBV7-2
j_gene: TRBJ1-4

CDR3aa: SVQSRGSPYEQY
v_gene: TRBV29-1
j_gene: TRBJ2-7

CDR3aa: ASSQGQGASQPQH
v_gene: TRBV27
j_gene: TRBJ1-5

CDR3aa: ASSLSGTTTYNEQF
v_gene: TRBV5-1
j_gene: TRBJ2-1

CDR3aa: ATSRDKGSNQPQH
v_gene: TRBV15
j_gene: TRBJ1-5

CDR3aa: SARPPGQANTGELF
v_gene: TRBV20-1
j_gene: TRBJ2-2

CDR3aa: ASSIWFSPGQAKEQY
v_gene: TRBV27
j_gene: TRBJ2-7

CDR3aa: ASSLGVSGVQPQH
v_gene: TRBV5-1
j_gene: TRBJ1-5

CDR3aa: ASSQIRPGLAVPSSYEQY
v_gene: TRBV3-1
j_gene: TRBJ2-7

CDR3aa: AITDRGNSPLH
v_gene: TRBV10-3
j_gene: TRBJ1-6

CDR3aa: ASSEYGGNQPQH
v_gene: TRBV25-1
j_gene: TRBJ1-5

CDR3aa: ATSGLLTPANVLT
v_gene: TRBV7-2
j_gene: TRBJ2-6

CDR3aa: ASGLGREYIQY
v_gene: TRBV12-5
j_gene: TRBJ2-4

CDR3aa: ASNGGTRQETQY
v_gene: TRBV7-2
j_gene: TRBJ2-5

CDR3aa: ASSYNSEAF
v_gene: TRBV7-2
j_gene: TRBJ1-1

CDR3aa: ASSPSPTGMNTEAF
v_gene: TRBV18
j_gene: TRBJ1-1

CDR3aa: ASSVGRPNTGELF
v_gene: TRBV5-1
j_gene: TRBJ2-2

CDR3aa: ASRRDGANYGYT
v_gene: TRBV25-1
j_gene: TRBJ1-2

CDR3aa: SARSAGQMNTEAF
v_gene: TRBV20-1
j_gene: TRBJ1-1

CDR3aa: ASSLGTGLTVQDEQF
v_gene: TRBV5-1
j_gene: TRBJ2-1

CDR3aa: ASSSPGTKSGYT
v_gene: TRBV6-5
j_gene: TRBJ1-2

CDR3aa: SARGPDRVYEQY
v_gene: TRBV20-1
j_gene: TRBJ2-7

CDR3aa: ATADRTGQPQH
v_gene: TRBV24-1
j_gene: TRBJ1-5

CDR3aa: ASSLAGNSPLH
v_gene: TRBV7-9
j_gene: TRBJ1-6

CDR3aa: ASSPQDYPTGELF
v_gene: TRBV12-3/TRBV12-4
j_gene: TRBJ2-2

CDR3aa: ASSVARDRRNTIY
v_gene: TRBV9
j_gene: TRBJ1-3

CDR3aa: ASSQETGMGGEQF
v_gene: TRBV3-1
j_gene: TRBJ2-1

CDR3aa: ASSSVGTSAYNEQF
v_gene: TRBV7-6
j_gene: TRBJ2-1

CDR3aa: ASTQGGETQY
v_gene: TRBV19
j_gene: TRBJ2-5

CDR3aa: ASSLDFWGAPDLLEAF
v_gene: TRBV7-2
j_gene: TRBJ1-1

CDR3aa: ASRPLLRYEQY
v_gene: TRBV7-2
j_gene: TRBJ2-7

CDR3aa: SASRDGRGYT
v_gene: TRBV20-1
j_gene: TRBJ1-2

CDR3aa: ASSGLETQY
v_gene: TRBV7-8
j_gene: TRBJ2-5

CDR3aa: ASSDGDGDLAKNIQY
v_gene: TRBV9
j_gene: TRBJ2-4

CDR3aa: ASSQLTESGGKLF
v_gene: TRBV18
j_gene: TRBJ1-4

CDR3aa: ASSSLGTGRRYNEQF
v_gene: TRBV27
j_gene: TRBJ2-1

CDR3aa: ASSRGTAAVYEQY
v_gene: TRBV7-8
j_gene: TRBJ2-7

CDR3aa: SAMVQGPRGYT
v_gene: TRBV20-1
j_gene: TRBJ1-2

CDR3aa: ASSVTLEIYNEQF
v_gene: TRBV9
j_gene: TRBJ2-1

CDR3aa: ASSFFQYNEQF
v_gene: TRBV5-6
j_gene: TRBJ2-1

CDR3aa: ASSPPGDYGYT
v_gene: TRBV3-1
j_gene: TRBJ1-2

CDR3aa: ASTPEGGTGELF
v_gene: TRBV5-1
j_gene: TRBJ2-2

CDR3aa: ASSPRQGASETQY
v_gene: TRBV18
j_gene: TRBJ2-5

CDR3aa: SARVASAIQETQY
v_gene: TRBV20-1
j_gene: TRBJ2-5

CDR3aa: ASSLDRVATEAF
v_gene: TRBV7-8
j_gene: TRBJ1-1

CDR3aa: SAAEGWRTDTQY
v_gene: TRBV20-1
j_gene: TRBJ2-3

CDR3aa: SGSKQETQY
v_gene: TRBV29-1
j_gene: TRBJ2-5

CDR3aa: ASSGHLGLPSSGDNVLT
v_gene: TRBV12-3/TRBV12-4
j_gene: TRBJ2-6

CDR3aa: SVAGVLGETQY
v_gene: TRBV29-1
j_gene: TRBJ2-5

CDR3aa: ASSLAGTGWNEQF
v_gene: TRBV5-1
j_gene: TRBJ2-1

CDR3aa: ASSSRDGLYNEQF
v_gene: TRBV7-9
j_gene: TRBJ2-1